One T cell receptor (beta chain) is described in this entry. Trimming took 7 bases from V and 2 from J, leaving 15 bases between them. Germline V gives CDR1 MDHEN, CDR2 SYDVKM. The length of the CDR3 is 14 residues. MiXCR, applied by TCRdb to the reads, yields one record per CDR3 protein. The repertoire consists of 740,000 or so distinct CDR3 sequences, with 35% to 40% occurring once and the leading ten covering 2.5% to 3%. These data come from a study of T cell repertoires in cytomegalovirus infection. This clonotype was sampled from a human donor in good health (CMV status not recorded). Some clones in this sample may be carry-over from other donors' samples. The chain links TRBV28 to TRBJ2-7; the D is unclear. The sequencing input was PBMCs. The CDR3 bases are TGTGCCAGCACTACCCCTACAGTGGCCTACGAGCAGTACTTC. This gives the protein CASTTPTVAYEQYF.